This entry lists 23 T cell receptor beta chains sequenced from one sample in a study of blood T cell repertoires in COVID-19. Sequencing used immunoSEQ multiplex PCR; TCRdb keeps in-frame clones, though not all of them. This sample has 310,000 or so clones; around nine tenths occur once, and the top ten carry 11%. Material: peripheral blood. These receptor sequences come from a woman aged 25 to 39 with COVID-19, enrolled during active disease.

The rearrangement uses TRBV24-1 and TRBJ2-7; D is undetermined. CDR3 length: 13 residues. Germline V CDR1 and CDR2: KGHDR, SFDVKD. The V end lost 7 bases, the J end lost 6 bases, and 15 bases lay between the germline ends. The chain's CDR3 is CATSITEFSEQYF. The DNA of the CDR3 is TGTGCCACCAGCATAACAGAGTTTTCCGAGCAGTACTTC.

The CDR3 protein is CASRGSPDRGFNSPLHF. The CDR3, as DNA: TGTGCCAGCAGGGGGAGCCCGGACAGGGGGTTTAATTCACCCCTCCACTTT. This chain uses TRBV28 with TRBJ1-6; TRBD1 agrees at 10 bases. The V gene's germline CDR1 is MDHEN and CDR2 SYDVKM. CDR3 length: 17 amino acids. V was clipped by 6 bases and J by 6 bases; unmatched bases: 11.

This chain uses TRBV6-5 with TRBJ1-3; unclear D gene. With 2 bases removed from V and 0 bases from J, the gap between germline ends came to 8 bases. The CDR3 loop spans 15 amino acids. Germline loops: CDR1 MNHEY, CDR2 SVGAGI. CDR3 bases: TGTGCCAGCAGTTACGGCACCCGCTCTGGAAACACCATATATTTT. The encoded protein is CASSYGTRSGNTIYF.

The V and J genes are TRBV5-1 and TRBJ1-4; D remains ambiguous. Germline values: CDR1 SGHRS, CDR2 YFSETQ. This CDR3 has 17 residues. Trimming took 0 bases from V and 2 from J, leaving 14 bases between them. The chain's CDR3 is CASSLVRGEGTNEKLFF. In nucleotides, the CDR3 is TGCGCCAGCAGCTTGGTCCGCGGGGAAGGGACTAATGAAAAACTGTTTTTT.

The chain employs TRBV11-1 and TRBJ1-5, with unresolved D. The V gene's germline CDR1 is SGHAT and CDR2 FQDESV (reference sequence). V shed 1 base and J shed 1 base, with 8 bases lying between them. This CDR3 is 15 amino acids long. The CDR3 DNA is TGTGCCAGCAGCTTAGATGGGGAGAGCAATCAGCCCCAGCATTTT. It codes for CASSLDGESNQPQHF.

J is TRBJ2-7 and V is TRBV19; the D gene is possibly TRBD1 (6 bases). The CDR3 has 15 amino acids. The V end lost 4 bases, the J end lost 3 bases, and 16 bases lay between the germline ends. Germline CDR1 is LNHDA and CDR2 is SQIVND (reference sequence). This chain's CDR3 is CASSTWRTAVYEQYF. CDR3 sequence (DNA): TGTGCCAGTAGTACTTGGCGGACAGCAGTCTACGAGCAGTACTTC.

There are a few counts of this clone. This sequence joins TRBV2 and TRBJ2-2; D perhaps matches TRBD2 (6 bases). The V end was cut by 4 bases, the J end by 0 bases, with 9 bases between. Per the germline V gene, CDR1 is SNHLY and CDR2 is FYNNEI. The CDR3 has 15 residues. CDR3 nucleotide sequence: TGTGCCAGCAGTGCGGGACTCCCGAACACCGGGGAGCTGTTTTTT. Translation gives CASSAGLPNTGELFF.

The rearrangement joins TRBV4-3 to TRBJ1-2, with 7 nucleotides matching TRBD1. The germline V gene encodes CDR1 LGHNA and CDR2 YSLEER. The trim removed 3 bases at V and 5 bases at J, leaving 9 bases unmatched. This CDR3 has 15 residues. CDR3 sequence reads: CASSHVGTDPYGYTF. The CDR3 bases are TGCGCCAGCAGCCACGTCGGGACAGACCCATATGGCTACACCTTC.

CDR3 in DNA: TGTGCCAGCAGTGACAGAACCAGGGGGGCGCGAACTGAAGCTTTCTTT. It codes for CASSDRTRGARTEAFF. The rearrangement links TRBV6-1 to TRBJ1-1; TRBD1 matches 7 bases. Germline CDR1 and CDR2: MNHNS and SASEGT. The CDR3 has 16 residues. V lost 3 bases, J lost 5 bases, and 12 bases stayed unmatched.

The gene calls are TRBV6-6 and TRBJ1-4; the D gene is possibly TRBD1 (6 bases). The CDR3 spans 12 residues. Germline loops: CDR1 MNHNY, CDR2 SVGAGI (reference sequence). V was clipped by 7 bases and J by 7 bases, with 10 bases between them. This chain's CDR3 is CASKGTSEKLFF. The CDR3 DNA reads TGTGCCAGCAAGGGGACAAGTGAAAAACTGTTTTTT.

The chain couples TRBV3-1 (or the pseudogene TRBV3-2) to TRBJ1-2; D uncertain. The germline V gene encodes CDR1 LGHDT and CDR2 YNNKEL (reference sequence). The CDR3 loop spans 12 amino acids. The V gene lost 5 bases and the J gene lost 0 bases, with 4 bases spanning the gap. Here the CDR3 DNA reads TGTGCCAGCAGCACTTCTAACTATGGCTACACCTTC. The encoded protein is CASSTSNYGYTF.

The chain couples TRBV7-8 to TRBJ2-5; weak D call: TRBD2 (5 bases). The V gene lost 5 bases and the J gene lost 2 bases, with 27 bases spanning the gap. Per the germline V gene, CDR1 is SGHVS and CDR2 is FQNEAQ. The length of the CDR3 is 19 residues. CDR3 region: CASSLRRTALGLGQETQYF. DNA for the CDR3: TGTGCCAGCAGCCTCCGTCGGACTGCCCTAGGTTTGGGGCAAGAGACCCAGTACTTC.

This sequence joins TRBV4-1 and TRBJ2-1; TRBD2 aligns across 7 bases. Trimming took 3 bases from V and 0 from J; bases not matched to a gene: 2. There are 15 residues in the CDR3. Germline V gives CDR1 MGHRA, CDR2 YSYEKL. CDR3 residues: CASSQWGGSYNEQFF. The CDR3 DNA reads TGCGCCAGCAGCCAGTGGGGGGGCTCCTACAATGAGCAGTTCTTC.

The V and J genes are TRBV7-8 and TRBJ1-2; TRBD1 is a possible D gene (5 bases). The CDR3 has 13 residues. V lost 5 bases, J lost 2 bases, and 9 bases lay in between. Per the germline V gene, CDR1 is SGHVS and CDR2 is FQNEAQ. CDR3 bases: TGTGCCAGCAGCCCAGGGCAGAACTATGGCTACACCTTC. Amino acid sequence: CASSPGQNYGYTF.

This chain links TRBV6-2 or TRBV6-3 with TRBJ2-2; 13 bases map to TRBD2. The germline V gene has CDR1 MNHEY and CDR2 SVGEGT. The V segment lost 5 bases and the J segment 6 bases; nucleotides outside the gene matches: 9. The CDR3 has 17 amino acids. CDR3 bases: TGTGCCAGCAGTCCACTAGCGGGAGGGCTAGGGGCCGGGGAGCTGTTTTTT. Its translation: CASSPLAGGLGAGELFF.

CDR3 in DNA: TGTGCCAGCAGCGAAACTAGCCCGTCAGGGGAGCAGTACTTC. Its translation is CASSETSPSGEQYF. This chain connects TRBV9 to TRBJ2-7, with D tentatively TRBD2 (6 bases). Looked up from germline, CDR1 is SGDLS and CDR2 is YYNGEE. This CDR3 comprises 14 residues. V lost 3 bases and J 7 bases, leaving 17 bases between the germline ends.

The chain employs TRBV19 and TRBJ1-5; TRBD1 agrees at 8 bases. The CDR3 sequence is 13 residues long. Germline trimming cut 11 bases from V and 7 bases from J; bases unmatched to any gene: 10. CDR1 is LNHDA and CDR2 is SQIVND in the germline V gene (reference sequence). DNA of the CDR3: TGTGCCTCCTCAGACAGGGGAAGGCAGCCCCAGCATTTT. Its protein is CASSDRGRQPQHF.

This chain joins TRBV24-1 and TRBJ2-2; TRBD1 agrees at 7 bases. CDR1 and CDR2 from the germline V gene are KGHDR and SFDVKD. V lost 3 bases and J lost 2; bases outside the gene matches: 5. The CDR3 extends over 16 amino acids. CDR3 DNA sequence: TGTGCCACCAGTGATGCCGGGACAGTCAACACCGGGGAGCTGTTTTTT. It yields the protein CATSDAGTVNTGELFF.

The V and J genes are TRBV11-2 and TRBJ2-1; a weak D match, TRBD2 (8 bases). V lost 4 bases and J lost 7, with 20 bases in between. Germline-derived CDR1 and CDR2 are SGHAT and FQNNGV. This CDR3 contains 16 residues. CDR3 coding DNA: TGTGCCAGCAGCTCAGGGGGAAGCGGGAGTAGGAATGAGCAGTTCTTC. Amino acid sequence: CASSSGGSGSRNEQFF.

This chain links TRBV4-1 with TRBJ1-3, with D perhaps matching TRBD1 (6 bases). This CDR3 region has 16 residues. V lost 2 bases and J 0 bases, leaving 11 bases between the germline ends. Germline V gene sequence: CDR1 MGHRA, CDR2 YSYEKL. The CDR3 region is CASSQSDRASGNTIYF. In DNA, the CDR3 is TGCGCCAGCAGCCAATCGGACAGAGCCTCTGGAAACACCATATATTTT.

This clone has just one count. The gene calls are TRBV5-5 and TRBJ1-5; 9 positions match TRBD1. The germline gives CDR1 SGHKS, CDR2 YYEKEE (reference sequence). The CDR3 sequence is 15 residues long. The trim removed 0 bases at V and 3 bases at J, leaving 1 base unmatched. The CDR3 sequence is CASSLGQGDNQPQHF. The CDR3 nucleotides read TGTGCCAGCAGCTTGGGACAGGGGGACAATCAGCCCCAGCATTTT.

V usage is TRBV2 and J usage is TRBJ2-1, with D unclear. Trimming pared 5 bases from V and 2 bases from J, leaving 13 bases between. Germline CDR1 and CDR2: SNHLY and FYNNEI. The CDR3 length is 15 residues. The CDR3 region has the DNA TGTGCCAGCAGTCTGCGGTTTAACGCCTACAATGAGCAGTTCTTC. This encodes CASSLRFNAYNEQFF.

Only one count was recorded for this clone. The rearrangement uses TRBV5-6 and TRBJ2-5; D gene ambiguous. Germline loops: CDR1 SGHDT, CDR2 YYEEEE. Trimming took 0 bases from V and 2 from J, leaving 11 bases between them. This CDR3 has 15 amino acids. The CDR3: CASSLGPGTQETQYF. Written as DNA, the CDR3 is TGTGCCAGCAGCTTGGGCCCGGGTACACAAGAGACCCAGTACTTC. The whole variable domain, remainder taken from reference TRBV5-6 and TRBJ2-5, is DAGVTQSPTHLIKTRGQQVTLRCSPKSGHDTVSWYQQALGQGPQFIFQYYEEEERQRGNFPDRFSGHQFPNYSSELNVNALLLGDSALYLCASSLGPGTQETQYFGPGTRLLVL.